This record concerns one TCR beta chain sequence. Its antigen is not identified. This sample is drawn from a study of shared clonotypes between healthy human individuals. Across the whole study: Donors, aged 18 to 49, were a couple of women and a few men. Study-wide points: Among non-shared clonotypes, generation probabilities were lower than among those shared by all four donors.

Methods used by the authors: As immunoSEQ supplied junction-only sequences (without quality scores), filtering differed. Libraries were prepared by immunoSEQ multiplex PCR; TCRdb keeps only in-frame clonotypes and omits some of them. V and J calls and clone size come straight from that table; D and trimming were deduced from the DNA. The profile shows approximately 82,000 clones, around 57% of them singletons. The source of this sequence is a man younger than 40 in good health. Sequencing was performed on memory CD8+ T cells sorted from blood. Described subset: CD45RO+ cells pooled with CCR7-negative TemRA cells.

The CDR3 sequence: CASSPNRENINGYTF. Here the CDR3 DNA reads TGTGCCAGCTCACCCAACAGGGAGAACATTAATGGCTACACCTTC. The gene calls are TRBV18 and TRBJ1-2; D might be TRBD1 (6 bases). CDR1 KGHSH and CDR2 LQKENI come from the germline V gene. V was pared by 3 bases and J by 6 bases, with 17 bases between. The CDR3 runs to 15 residues.